Sequencing of this T cell receptor (beta chain) was carried out in a study of regulatory T cells in long-lasting Graves disease. Findings and caveats of the study: Small numbers of samples may have cut accuracy.

The V and J ends lost 7 bases and 9 bases, in that order; junction bases with no gene match: 6. This CDR3 region has 12 residues. Per germline, CDR1 MNHEY and CDR2 SVGEGT. The time point here: newly diagnosed GD, antithyroid drugs for less than 3 months. TCR sequences were obtained from RNA taken from PBMCs. Graves' disease diagnosis followed American Thyroid Association guidelines. Construction of TCR beta libraries relied on iRepertoire HTBI primers and on Arm-PCR targeting CDR3 regions. TCRdb reprocessed the multiplex PCR reads via MiXCR and lists one record per CDR3 protein. This table has around 250,000 distinct CDR3 sequences, 18% appearing once. This clonotype was seen ten or more times. Its antigen is currently unknown. This sample also appeared in a second study, on T cells in Graves' hyperthyroidism and ophthalmopathy. According to that study: First-round RT-PCR of the TCR CDR3 relied on the HTBI primer set.

The input for sequencing was peripheral blood mononuclear cells (PBMCs), taken at new diagnosis, from a patient treated with antithyroid drugs. The rearrangement links TRBV6-2 or TRBV6-3 to TRBJ2-1, with TRBD2 matching over 7 bases. The receptor was isolated from a woman in her thirties with Graves disease. The CDR3 DNA reads TGTGCCAGCACCTTGGGGGGGACTGAGCAGTTCTTC. Protein: CASTLGGTEQFF.